This TCR beta chain was sequenced during a study of beta chain features in type 1 diabetes. Since all of the isolated RNA was reverse transcribed, expressed TCRB transcripts were what got sequenced. Generated by immunoSEQ multiplex PCR, the TCRdb table keeps only in-frame clones and is missing some. Of approximately 170,000 clones listed, approximately 9% are singletons. CDR1 and CDR2 (germline): SGDLS, YYNGEE. The V segment lost 4 bases and the J segment 8 bases; nucleotides outside the gene matches: 4. CDR3 length: 12 amino acids. The TCR sequence derives from a young woman in good health. This chain links TRBV9 with TRBJ2-5, with 8 bases that match TRBD1. The sequenced material came from central memory CD4+ T cells from blood. CDR3 DNA: TGTGCCAGCAGCCCCGGACAGGGAACCCAGTACTTC. Translation: CASSPGQGTQYF.